A single sample gave rise to the 2 T cell receptor beta chains below, sequenced in a study of CD8 T cells in ankylosing spondylitis. TCRdb recomputed calls from the 5' RACE reads with MiXCR, one row per CDR3 protein. Of about 36,000 distinct CDR3 sequences in the sample, about 10% were seen once. Source material: synovial fluid, either unsorted or a sorted T cell fraction (not recorded which). These receptors originate from a male donor with ankylosing spondylitis.

This clonotype appeared a few times. The chain employs TRBV20-1 and TRBJ2-2, with a tentative D call TRBD2 (6 bases). Trimming pared 6 bases from V and 2 bases from J, leaving 10 bases between. The CDR3 is 13 amino acids. Germline loops: CDR1 DFQATT, CDR2 SNEGSKA (reference sequence). The CDR3 nucleotides read TGCAGTGCCAGACTAGTAAACACCGGGGAGCTGTTTTTT. Translation: CSARLVNTGELFF.

This clonotype appeared a single time. V and J are TRBV6-2 or TRBV6-3 and TRBJ2-1; TRBD2 is a possible D gene (6 bases). CDR1 is MNHEY and CDR2 is SVGEGT in the germline V gene. This CDR3 region has 15 residues. The ends were cut back, 5 bases at V and 0 bases at J, with 11 bases in the middle. DNA for the CDR3: TGTGCCAGCAGTCAAGACGGGAGCTCCTACAATGAGCAGTTCTTC. Translating gives CASSQDGSSYNEQFF.